This entry concerns a single TCR beta chain. Original data processing: Estimated nucleated cell counts came from reference gene primer amplification. The method was immunoSEQ multiplex PCR; TCRdb's version includes in-frame clones alone and lacks a portion of them. V, J and clone size were drawn from that table, and D and trimming were deduced from the DNA. This sample has about 150,000 clones, with roughly 88% found just once. These data are taken from a study of blood T cell repertoires in COVID-19. Study context: The study drew acute and convalescent COVID-19 samples from the United States, Italy and Spain. PBMCs, B-cell-depleted T cells, or T cells provided the cDNA or gDNA that made up the material.

The sample was peripheral blood. This receptor was obtained from a woman in her forties or fifties with acute or convalescent COVID-19.

In DNA, the CDR3 is TGCGCCAGCAGCCCCCCCGGGGGGGTCACAGATACGCAGTATTTT. Amino acids: CASSPPGGVTDTQYF. The V call is TRBV5-1, the J call TRBJ2-3; 8 bases are a match to TRBD2. There are 15 residues in the CDR3. J lost 2 bases, V lost 4 bases, and 6 bases had no gene match. Per germline, CDR1 SGHRS and CDR2 YFSETQ.